This T cell receptor (beta chain) was observed in a study of beta chain features in type 1 diabetes. Regarding the study as a whole: The study found that naive, central memory and Treg TCRB repertoires appeared more similar in patients than in healthy donors. VDJ junctions from type 1 diabetes patients carried fewer insertions and larger deletions. TCRB CDR3 length was moderately but significantly reduced in all four CD4+ subsets of Type 1 diabetes patients.

On this clone itself: Antigen specificity is unknown.

Expressed TCRB transcripts were sequenced because the isolated RNA had all been reverse transcribed beforehand. Some clones are missing from TCRdb's copy, which holds only in-frame ones; the method was immunoSEQ multiplex PCR. Of roughly 350,000 clones listed, approximately 9.9% are singletons. Germline CDR1 and CDR2: SGHRS and YFSETQ. The CDR3 is 16 residues long. With 0 bases clipped from V and 4 bases from J, the junction kept 7 bases outside the gene matches. The sequencing sample was made of naive CD4+ T cells from blood. The source is a woman aged 25 to 39 in good health. The chain has TRBV5-1 and TRBJ2-3; 8 bases agree with TRBD1. The CDR3 nucleotides are TGCGCCAGCAGCTTGGAGACAGGGGTCGGGGCAGATACGCAGTATTTT. Translated: CASSLETGVGADTQYF.